The 27 T cell receptor beta chains reported below all come from one sample, sequenced in a study of blood T cells in healthy people across ages (dated by TCRdb to the mid-2010s). Library construction relied on 5' RACE. The instrument given in TCRdb is Illumina HiSeq 2500. A second PCR of about 7 to 12 cycles was run with a J-beta primer mix and a sample-barcoded 5' primer. The public reads were reprocessed in TCRdb via fastp at Q25 and MiXCR, keeping in-frame beta chains. Every entry covers one CDR3 protein and lists the most common genes and DNA from its rows. This sample is represented by some 900,000 distinct CDR3 sequences; 48% of them were singletons. The top ten hold roughly 12% of the sample. Sequencing input: blood. The source of these receptors is a man aged 25-45 years in good health.

In this sample, this clonotype turned up once. V is TRBV9 and J is TRBJ2-4, with D uncertain. The J call may be mistaken, given a closer DNA end match to TRBJ2-5. The CDR3 covers 15 residues. CDR1 is SGDLS and CDR2 is YYNGEE in the germline V gene. The CDR3 region has the DNA TGTGCCAGCAGCGGCAGCTCGCACCTCGAAGGGACCCAGTACTTC. As protein: CASSGSSHLEGTQYF.

The chain carries TRBV5-1 and TRBJ2-7; TRBD2 matches 14 bases. The CDR3 sequence is 14 residues long. Looked up from germline, CDR1 is SGHRS and CDR2 is YFSETQ. Trimming took 8 bases from V and 2 from J; bases not matched to a gene: 3. The CDR3 region is CARKGLAGAYEQYF. For the CDR3, the DNA is TGCGCCAGGAAGGGACTAGCGGGGGCCTACGAGCAGTACTTC.

This clonotype has just a few counts. V usage is TRBV12-3 or TRBV12-4 and J usage is TRBJ2-6, with a tentative D call TRBD1 (6 bases). The CDR3 has 14 amino acids. V was pared by 5 bases and J by 2 bases, with 7 bases between. Written as DNA, the CDR3 is TGTGCCAGCAGTACAGGGCCTGGGGCCAACGTCCTGACTTTC. Translating it yields CASSTGPGANVLTF.

The table lists this clonotype with many counts. The DNA for the CDR3 is TGTGCCAGCAGCCAAGTCGGGACAGGGAGGGCCTATGGCTACACCTTC. Residues: CASSQVGTGRAYGYTF. J is TRBJ1-2 and V is TRBV3-1, with 9 nucleotides matching TRBD1. Germline assignment: CDR1 LGHDT and CDR2 YNNKEL (reference sequence). J was trimmed by 4 bases and V by 1 base; bases with no gene match: 7. CDR3 length: 16 amino acids.

This chain links TRBV20-1 with TRBJ2-5; 8 nucleotides line up with TRBD1. The junction had 4 bases not matched to a gene; V was cut back by 0 bases and J by 1 base. The germline V gene encodes CDR1 DFQATT and CDR2 SNEGSKA (reference sequence). The CDR3 sequence is 15 residues long. The CDR3 protein is CSARDEQGGQETQYF. In DNA, the CDR3 is TGCAGTGCTAGAGACGAACAGGGGGGCCAAGAGACCCAGTACTTC.

The rearrangement links TRBV5-1 to TRBJ1-2, with a weak D call TRBD1 (5 bases). From germline, CDR1 is SGHRS and CDR2 YFSETQ. The V gene lost 4 bases and the J gene lost 6 bases, with 16 bases spanning the gap. CDR3 length: 14 amino acids. The CDR3 here is CASSPRAGGDGYTF. CDR3 bases: TGCGCCAGCAGCCCCAGGGCAGGCGGAGATGGCTACACCTTC.

This rearrangement joins TRBV6-5 to TRBJ2-5; D possibly corresponds to TRBD1 (6 bases). Germline V gives CDR1 MNHEY, CDR2 SVGAGI. V was pared by 4 bases and J by 11 bases, with 14 bases between. The CDR3 contains 12 residues. The CDR3 sequence is CASSSPRGNQYF. CDR3 nucleotides: TGTGCCAGCAGTTCCCCCAGGGGAAATCAGTACTTC.

J is TRBJ1-5 and V is TRBV15, with D possibly being TRBD1 (5 bases). There are 15 residues in the CDR3. The V and J ends lost 3 bases and 4 bases respectively, with 13 bases between them. Germline V lookup: CDR1 LNHNV, CDR2 YYDKDF (reference sequence). Written as DNA, the CDR3 is TGTGCCACCAGCAGGGCTCGGGGGATAAATCAGCCCCAGCATTTT. As protein: CATSRARGINQPQHF.

This clonotype has just a few counts. The chain carries TRBV29-1 and TRBJ1-2; no definite D call. V was cut by 3 bases and J by 0 bases, with 20 bases left in between. The CDR3 covers 17 residues. The V gene's germline CDR1 is SQVTM and CDR2 ANQGSEA. This CDR3 is CSVDEQILSYPNYGYTF. The CDR3 nucleotides are TGCAGCGTTGATGAACAGATATTATCGTATCCTAACTATGGCTACACCTTC.

The rearrangement links TRBV5-1 to TRBJ2-1; TRBD1 or TRBD2 may be the D gene (5 bases each). This CDR3 comprises 14 residues. The germline V gene encodes CDR1 SGHRS and CDR2 YFSETQ. The V gene lost 5 bases and the J gene lost 5 bases, with 14 bases spanning the gap. The CDR3 sequence: CASRVRDDNNEQFF. CDR3 DNA: TGCGCCAGCAGAGTTCGGGACGACAACAATGAGCAGTTCTTC.

This clonotype showed up just a few times. The V call is TRBV27, the J call TRBJ2-2, with D hard to call. Germline V gene lookup returns CDR1 MNHEY and CDR2 SMNVEV (reference sequence). The length of the CDR3 is 16 residues. V was shortened by 2 bases and J by 3 bases, with 13 bases between the two germline ends. CDR3 DNA: TGTGCCAGCAGTTTACTAGTGTTCTTGGACACCGGGGAGCTGTTTTTT. Translation gives CASSLLVFLDTGELFF.

This chain links TRBV29-1 with TRBJ2-3; D may be TRBD1 or TRBD2 (6 bases each). CDR1 SQVTM and CDR2 ANQGSEA come from the germline V gene. V gave up 2 bases and J gave up 4 bases, with 19 bases separating them. The CDR3 is 16 residues long. The CDR3 sequence is CSVEPLRDTSPDTQYF. In nucleotides, the CDR3 is TGCAGCGTTGAACCATTGCGGGACACCTCACCAGATACGCAGTATTTT.

This clonotype was recorded a few times. The genes are TRBV12-3 or TRBV12-4 and TRBJ1-1; D ambiguous. The CDR3 runs 14 residues. The germline V and J ends were trimmed by 0 bases and 5 bases, with 10 bases remaining between them. The CDR3 loop reads CASSLAPGGTEAFF. The CDR3 coding sequence is TGTGCCAGCAGTTTAGCGCCGGGAGGGACTGAAGCTTTCTTT.

The rearrangement uses TRBV20-1 and TRBJ2-5; 12 bases align to TRBD2. This CDR3 has 15 residues. The V gene end was trimmed by 6 bases and the J gene end by 1 base; junction bases not matched to a gene: 6. Germline CDR1 is DFQATT and CDR2 is SNEGSKA (reference sequence). CDR3 in DNA: TGCAGTGCCCGCCGGACTAGCGGGACCCAAGAGACCCAGTACTTC. Its protein is CSARRTSGTQETQYF.

This sequence joins TRBV12-3 or TRBV12-4 and TRBJ2-5; D perhaps matches TRBD2 (6 bases). CDR3 length: 13 residues. Between the trimmed V and J ends, which lost 5 bases and 11 bases, there was a span of 18 bases. The CDR3 region has the DNA TGTGCCAGCAGTCGGACGGGGGTTGGGGAGCAGTACTTC. This translates into CASSRTGVGEQYF.

Details on this clonotype: A read error may account for a junction end that differs from germline. The V gene is TRBV27, the J gene TRBJ2-1; TRBD2 matches 11 bases. Germline V gene lookup returns CDR1 MNHEY and CDR2 SMNVEV (reference sequence). The CDR3 consists of 14 residues. CDR3 sequence (DNA): TGTACCAGCAGATTAGCGGGGGGGCCGAGTGAGCAGTTCTTC. Translating it yields CTSRLAGGPSEQFF.

The chain combines TRBV30 with TRBJ2-3, with D perhaps matching TRBD2 (5 bases). V shed 3 bases and J shed 6 bases, with 13 bases lying between them. The CDR3 covers 13 residues. In germline, CDR1 is GTSNPN, CDR2 SVGIG (reference sequence). This chain's CDR3 is CAWSQRRGDTQYF. In DNA form, the CDR3 reads TGTGCCTGGAGCCAGCGGCGTGGGGATACGCAGTATTTT.

This chain connects TRBV12-3 or TRBV12-4 to TRBJ1-2; D uncertain. The CDR3 sequence is 14 residues long. The ends were cut back, 3 bases at V and 7 bases at J, with 15 bases in the middle. The CDR3 nucleotides are TGTGCCAGCAGTTTTGGAGGAGGTAATAGTGGCTACACCTTC. Its protein product is CASSFGGGNSGYTF.

CDR3 bases: TGTGCCAGCGATAAGACAGCTTACGAGCAGTTCTTC. Amino acids: CASDKTAYEQFF. The chain employs TRBV2 and TRBJ2-1, with D possibly TRBD1 on 5 matching bases. Germline V gene lookup returns CDR1 SNHLY and CDR2 FYNNEI. V lost 8 bases and J 10 bases, leaving 15 bases between the germline ends. This CDR3 region has 12 residues.

The V gene is TRBV5-1, the J gene TRBJ1-2; maybe TRBD1 (5 bases). V gave up 2 bases and J gave up 6 bases, with 11 bases separating them. The CDR3 contains 13 residues. Germline CDR1 is SGHRS and CDR2 is YFSETQ. The CDR3 sequence: CASSLPGTDGYTF. The CDR3 DNA sequence: TGCGCCAGCAGCTTACCCGGGACTGATGGCTACACCTTC.

The V call is TRBV7-9, the J call TRBJ1-2; D remains ambiguous. Germline lookup yields CDR1 SEHNR and CDR2 FQNEAQ (reference sequence). Between the trimmed V and J ends, which lost 5 bases and 4 bases, there was a span of 8 bases. The length of the CDR3 is 12 residues. This CDR3 reads CASSGEAYGYTF. CDR3 nucleotides: TGTGCCAGCAGCGGAGAGGCCTATGGCTACACCTTC. Full variable domain (remainder filled in from reference TRBV7-9 and TRBJ1-2): DTGVSQNPRHKITKRGQNVTFRCDPISEHNRLYWYRQTLGQGPEFLTYFQNEAQLEKSRLLSDRFSAERPKGSFSTLEIQRTEQGDSAMYLCASSGEAYGYTFGSGTRLTVV.

This clonotype has just a few counts. CDR3 nucleotides: TGTGCCAGCAGTTACGTTGGCAGGGCTTCCTACGAGCAGTACTTC. This codes for CASSYVGRASYEQYF. The rearrangement uses TRBV6-5 and TRBJ2-7; possible D gene TRBD1, 5 bases. Trimming took off 2 bases at V and 1 base at J, with 12 bases between the two ends. The CDR3 loop spans 15 amino acids. Germline assignment: CDR1 MNHEY and CDR2 SVGAGI.

This sequence joins TRBV11-3 and TRBJ2-2, with 8 bases that match TRBD2. The CDR3 runs 15 residues. The germline V gene encodes CDR1 SGHNT and CDR2 YENEEA. Trimming cost V 5 bases and J 4 bases; bases outside gene matches: 6. This CDR3 reads CASSPGRAGTGELFF. The CDR3 nucleotides read TGTGCCAGCAGCCCCGGGAGGGCAGGCACCGGGGAGCTGTTTTTT.

CDR3 amino acids: CASSWATVAGAFF. The CDR3 DNA reads TGTGCCAGCAGCTGGGCAACGGTTGCCGGCGCTTTCTTT. V gene TRBV7-9 combines with J gene TRBJ1-1; D unresolved. The germline V gene encodes CDR1 SEHNR and CDR2 FQNEAQ (reference sequence). The CDR3 has 13 amino acids. The V end was cut by 4 bases, the J end by 11 bases, with 17 bases between. Drawing the rest from reference TRBV7-9 and TRBJ1-1, the complete variable domain is DTGVSQNPRHKITKRGQNVTFRCDPISEHNRLYWYRQTLGQGPEFLTYFQNEAQLEKSRLLSDRFSAERPKGSFSTLEIQRTEQGDSAMYLCASSWATVAGAFFGQGTRLTVV.

The table lists this clonotype with many counts. The V and J genes are TRBV4-2 and TRBJ2-4, with 7 bases fitting TRBD1. Germline lookup yields CDR1 LGHNA and CDR2 YNFKEQ. Trimming cost V 0 bases and J 9 bases; bases outside gene matches: 5. The CDR3 covers 14 residues. The CDR3 DNA sequence: TGTGCCAGCAGCCAAGAAAGTACAGGGGCCATTCAGTACTTC. This translates into CASSQESTGAIQYF.

This clonotype appeared once. V gene TRBV6-1 combines with J gene TRBJ1-4; TRBD1 might be the D (5 bases). CDR1 is MNHNS and CDR2 is SASEGT in the germline V gene. Trimming cost V 5 bases and J 2 bases, with 12 bases left between them. This CDR3 spans 15 amino acids. The DNA of the CDR3 is TGTGCCAGCAGTCCCCTGAGGGACACTAATGAAAAACTGTTTTTT. Protein sequence: CASSPLRDTNEKLFF.

This clonotype has only a few counts. DNA for the CDR3: TGCAGTGCTAGAGCTAGCGGGATGGGGGATACGCAGTATTTT. Translated, it gives CSARASGMGDTQYF. The chain employs TRBV20-1 and TRBJ2-3; 9 bases align to TRBD2. The CDR3 has 14 amino acids. Germline V gene sequence: CDR1 DFQATT, CDR2 SNEGSKA (reference sequence). J gave up 6 bases and V 1 base, and 5 bases lay outside the gene matches.